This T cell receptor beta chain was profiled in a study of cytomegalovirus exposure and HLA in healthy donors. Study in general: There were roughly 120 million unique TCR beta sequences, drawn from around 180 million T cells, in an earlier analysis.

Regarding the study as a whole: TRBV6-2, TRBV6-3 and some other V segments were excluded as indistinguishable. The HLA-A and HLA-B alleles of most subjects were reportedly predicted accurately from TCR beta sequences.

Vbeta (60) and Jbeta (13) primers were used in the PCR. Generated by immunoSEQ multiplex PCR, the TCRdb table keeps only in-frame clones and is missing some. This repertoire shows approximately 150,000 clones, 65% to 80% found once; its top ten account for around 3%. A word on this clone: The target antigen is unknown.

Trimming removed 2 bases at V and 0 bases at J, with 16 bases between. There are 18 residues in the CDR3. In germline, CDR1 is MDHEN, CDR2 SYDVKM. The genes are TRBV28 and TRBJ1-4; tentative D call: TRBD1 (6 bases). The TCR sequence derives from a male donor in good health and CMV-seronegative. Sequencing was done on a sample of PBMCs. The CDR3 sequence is CASSLDRTNAATNEKLFF. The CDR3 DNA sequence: TGTGCCAGCAGTTTAGACAGGACGAACGCTGCAACTAATGAAAAACTGTTTTTT. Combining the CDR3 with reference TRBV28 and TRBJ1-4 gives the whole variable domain DVKVTQSSRYLVKRTGEKVFLECVQDMDHENMFWYRQDPGLGLRLIYFSYDVKMKEKGDIPEGYSVSREKKERFSLILESASTNQTSMYLCASSLDRTNAATNEKLFFGSGTQLSVL.